This TCR beta chain stems from a study of shared clonotypes between healthy human individuals. For the study at large: Plates per donor: three CD4 naive, three CD4 memory, two CD8 naive, one CD8 memory.

Study-wide results and limits: Estimated clonotype richness was generally higher in naive than memory subsets. Genetic and exposure-history diversity was limited by the small donor number. Against clonotypes common to all four donors, non-shared ones had lower generation probabilities.

Looked up from germline, CDR1 is SGDLS and CDR2 is YYNGEE. The CDR3 loop spans 18 amino acids. V was pared by 3 bases and J by 6 bases, with 13 bases of the junction left unmatched. The naive CD8 subset, CD45RO-negative cells positively selected for CCR7, excluded terminally differentiated effector memory CD45RA+ cells. Points on this clone: What it binds is unknown.

Sequenced by immunoSEQ multiplex PCR; TCRdb stores in-frame clones only, minus some. Of about 610,000 clones in the sample, about 96% are singletons; the top ten hold approximately 0.1%. The gene calls are TRBV9 and TRBJ2-2, with 11 positions matching TRBD2. The TCR sequence derives from a woman under 40 in good health. The sequenced sample was naive CD8+ T cells sorted from blood. The CDR3 nucleotides read TGTGCCAGCAGCGGATCCACCCTAGCGGGGGGCCTCGCCGGGGAGCTGTTTTTT. It specifies CASSGSTLAGGLAGELFF.